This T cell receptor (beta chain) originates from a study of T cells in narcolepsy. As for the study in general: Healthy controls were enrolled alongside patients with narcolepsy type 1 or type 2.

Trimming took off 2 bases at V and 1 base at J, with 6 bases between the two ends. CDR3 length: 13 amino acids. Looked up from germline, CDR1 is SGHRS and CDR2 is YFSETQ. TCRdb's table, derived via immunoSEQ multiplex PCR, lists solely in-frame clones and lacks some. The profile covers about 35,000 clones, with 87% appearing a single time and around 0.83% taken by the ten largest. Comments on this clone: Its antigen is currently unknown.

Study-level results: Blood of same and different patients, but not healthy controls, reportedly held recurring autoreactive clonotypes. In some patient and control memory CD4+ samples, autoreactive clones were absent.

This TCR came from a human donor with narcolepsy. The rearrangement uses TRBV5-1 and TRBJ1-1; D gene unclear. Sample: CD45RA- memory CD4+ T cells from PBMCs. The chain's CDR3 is CASSFTQNTEAFF. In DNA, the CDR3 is TGCGCCAGCAGCTTCACCCAGAACACTGAAGCTTTCTTT.